This T cell receptor beta chain is from a study of shared clonotypes between healthy human individuals. Study-wide results and caveats: Only blood underwent sampling, and tissue repertoires likely differ. Roughly 5% of naive CD4 clonotypes were common to several donors.

This CDR3 has 14 residues. Germline loops: CDR1 GTSNPN, CDR2 SVGIG (reference sequence). J lost 5 bases, V lost 3 bases, and 6 bases had no gene match. All the donors were Caucasian adults who lived in Nashville, Tennessee. A note on this clone: The antigen remains undetermined.

The method was immunoSEQ multiplex PCR; TCRdb's version includes in-frame clones alone and lacks a portion of them. The data hold over a million clones, with approximately 80% observed a single time. This sequence was found in a man in his late teens or twenties in good health. Some clones in this sample may be carry-over from other donors' samples. The specimen was memory CD4+ T cells from PBMCs. Documented subset: CD45RA-negative fraction. V and J are TRBV30 and TRBJ2-5; 10 bases agree with TRBD2. The CDR3 loop is CAWRAGGPGETQYF. CDR3 bases: TGTGCCTGGAGAGCGGGAGGGCCTGGGGAGACCCAGTACTTC.